This TCR beta chain was captured in a study of T cell repertoires in cytomegalovirus infection. Turning to the study itself: Both recently identified HLA-C-restricted and well-studied HLA-B-restricted CMV epitopes were used in the study. Through public TCR beta signatures, both CMV infection and matching HLA type were indicated.

To note about this clonotype: Its specificity is not known.

Points from the study as a whole: Adding up the frequency of public TCR beta families identified people who carried CMV plus the relevant HLA. Across the ex vivo response, the dominant clonotypes were HLA-C-restricted CMV-specific TCR beta clonotypes.

TCRdb analysed the reads with MiXCR anew, one entry per CDR3 protein. Of 95,000 to 120,000 distinct CDR3 sequences detected, roughly 31% appear once; the ten largest clones hold more than 35%. Germline V lookup: CDR1 SEHNR, CDR2 FQNEAQ (reference sequence). V was pared by 1 base and J by 2 bases, with 18 bases between. This CDR3 is built from 17 residues. The sequence derives from a human donor in good health (CMV status not recorded). Some clones in this sample may be carry-over from other donors' samples. Sequencing was performed on CD8+ T cells from cultured PBMCs, taken from culture after CMV antigen stimulation. V gene TRBV7-9 combines with J gene TRBJ2-7, with D maybe TRBD2 (6 bases). This chain's CDR3 is CASSLGHRDSTTYEQYF. CDR3 sequence (DNA): TGTGCCAGCAGCTTAGGACACCGGGACTCCACTACCTACGAGCAGTACTTC.